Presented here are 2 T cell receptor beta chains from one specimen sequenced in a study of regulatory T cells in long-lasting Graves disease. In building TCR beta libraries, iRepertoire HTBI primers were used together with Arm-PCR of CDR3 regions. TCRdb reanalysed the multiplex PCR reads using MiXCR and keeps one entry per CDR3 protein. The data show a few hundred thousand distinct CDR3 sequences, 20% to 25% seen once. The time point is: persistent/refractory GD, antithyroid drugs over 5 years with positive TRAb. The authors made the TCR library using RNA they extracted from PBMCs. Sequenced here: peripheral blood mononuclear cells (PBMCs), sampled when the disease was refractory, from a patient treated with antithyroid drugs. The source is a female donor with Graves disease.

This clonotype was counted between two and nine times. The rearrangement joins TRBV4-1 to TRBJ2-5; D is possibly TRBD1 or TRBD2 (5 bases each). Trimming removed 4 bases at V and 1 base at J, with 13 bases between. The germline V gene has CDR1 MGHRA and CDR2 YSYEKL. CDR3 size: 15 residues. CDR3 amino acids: CASSPYSGTQETQYF. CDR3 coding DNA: TGCGCCAGCAGCCCGTACTCAGGGACCCAAGAGACCCAGTACTTC.

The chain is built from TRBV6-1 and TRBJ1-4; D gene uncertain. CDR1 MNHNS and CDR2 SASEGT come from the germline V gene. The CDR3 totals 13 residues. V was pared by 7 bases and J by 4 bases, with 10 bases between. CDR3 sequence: CASTLQDNEKLFF. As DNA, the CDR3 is TGTGCCAGCACTCTTCAAGATAATGAAAAACTGTTTTTT.